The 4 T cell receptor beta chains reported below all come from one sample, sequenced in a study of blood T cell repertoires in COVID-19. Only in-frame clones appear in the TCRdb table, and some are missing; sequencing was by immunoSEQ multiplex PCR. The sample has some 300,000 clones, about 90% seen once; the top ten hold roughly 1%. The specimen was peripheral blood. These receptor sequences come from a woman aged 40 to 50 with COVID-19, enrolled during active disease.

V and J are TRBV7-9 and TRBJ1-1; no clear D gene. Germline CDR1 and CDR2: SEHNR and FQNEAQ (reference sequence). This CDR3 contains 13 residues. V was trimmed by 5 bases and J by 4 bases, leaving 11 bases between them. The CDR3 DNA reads TGTGCCAGCAGCATAACGCCCGGCACTGAAGCTTTCTTT. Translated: CASSITPGTEAFF.

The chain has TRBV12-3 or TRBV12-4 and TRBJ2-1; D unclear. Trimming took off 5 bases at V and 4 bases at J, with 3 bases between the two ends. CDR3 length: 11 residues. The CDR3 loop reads CASSLYNEQFF. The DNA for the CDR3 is TGTGCCAGCAGTCTTTACAATGAGCAGTTCTTC.

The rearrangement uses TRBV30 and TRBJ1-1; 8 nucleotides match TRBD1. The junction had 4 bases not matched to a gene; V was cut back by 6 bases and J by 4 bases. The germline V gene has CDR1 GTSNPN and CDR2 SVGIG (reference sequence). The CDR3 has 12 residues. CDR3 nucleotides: TGTGCCTGCAACAGGGGGGGCACTGAAGCTTTCTTT. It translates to CACNRGGTEAFF.

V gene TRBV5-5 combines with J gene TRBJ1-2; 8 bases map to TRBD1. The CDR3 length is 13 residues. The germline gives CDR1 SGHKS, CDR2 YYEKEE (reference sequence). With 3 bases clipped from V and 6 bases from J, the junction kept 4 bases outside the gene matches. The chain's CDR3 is CASSSTGVDGYTF. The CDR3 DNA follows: TGTGCCAGCAGCTCGACAGGGGTTGATGGCTACACCTTC.